A selection of T cell receptor beta chains follows, all from one sample in a study of response to subunit inactivated influenza vaccine. TCRdb passed the RT-PCR reads through MiXCR, listing each CDR3 protein once. The sample holds approximately 230,000 distinct CDR3 sequences; approximately 12% are singletons and the top ten take 7.8%. Sequencing was performed on non-naive T cells sorted from PBMCs, taken 14 to 15 days before vaccination. Receptors originate from a man aged 50-59 years who received an inactivated influenza vaccine. Both conserved end residues are part of each CDR3. Fields, in order: D gene, clone size, J gene, V gene, CDR3 DNA, CDR3 protein. D genes are given only for firm matches. A row's size may be missing; if present it is once, few, many or a size class.

>TRBD2|few|TRBJ2-7|TRBV9
TGTGCCAGCAGCGTTGGACTAGCCTACGAGCAGTACTTC
CASSVGLAYEQYF
>TRBD2|.|TRBJ2-5|TRBV4-2
TGTGCCAGCAGCCTACTCGAGGCGGGAGGAGTGGGAGAGACCCAGTACTTC
CASSLLEAGGVGETQYF
>.|many|TRBJ1-4|TRBV5-5
TGTGCCAGCAGCTTGACAGGGTTTGGCGAAAAACTGTTTTTT
CASSLTGFGEKLFF
>.|many|TRBJ1-6|TRBV4-1
TGCGCCAGCAGCCCCACTATCGGGTCCCTCCACTTT
CASSPTIGSLHF
>TRBD1|many|TRBJ1-3|TRBV4-1
TGCGCCAGCAGCCGGGACAGGAACTCTGGAAACACCATATATTTT
CASSRDRNSGNTIYF
>.|many|TRBJ1-2|TRBV12-3/TRBV12-4
TGTGCCAGCAGCCTTAGACGGGACTATGGCTACACCTTC
CASSLRRDYGYTF
>.|.|TRBJ2-6|TRBV6-2/TRBV6-3
TGTGCCAGCAGTTACGTGGCATCGCAGACCCTCTCTGGGGCCAACGTCCTGACTTTC
CASSYVASQTLSGANVLTF
>.|few|TRBJ2-7|TRBV3-1
TGTGCCAGCAGCCGGGGGACGTTATCCTACGAGCAGTACTTC
CASSRGTLSYEQYF
>.|few|TRBJ2-1|TRBV18
TGTGCCAGCTCACCATTTCAGGGTTCTAGCTCCTACAATGAGCAGTTCTTC
CASSPFQGSSSYNEQFF
>TRBD1|.|TRBJ2-3|TRBV30
TGTGCCTGGAATCGGGACAGAGGCACAGATACGCAGTATTTT
CAWNRDRGTDTQYF
>.|many|TRBJ1-2|TRBV28
TGTGCCAGCAGTTGGGACGGGGACTATGGCTACACCTTC
CASSWDGDYGYTF
>TRBD2|.|TRBJ2-5|TRBV2
TGTGCCAGCAGTGAATGGGCGACTAGCGGGAGTGAAGAGACCCAGTACTTC
CASSEWATSGSEETQYF
>TRBD2|many|TRBJ2-7|TRBV25-1
TGTGCCAGCAGTGGATCCGGGGGGGCCTACGAGCAGTACTTC
CASSGSGGAYEQYF
>.|.|TRBJ2-7|TRBV6-2/TRBV6-3
TGTGCCAGCAGCCGCTATTACGAGCAGTACTTC
CASSRYYEQYF
>TRBD1|few|TRBJ1-2|TRBV6-5
TGTGCCAGCAGTTTCGGACAGGGACTTGGCTATGGCTACACCTTC
CASSFGQGLGYGYTF
>.|many|TRBJ1-2|TRBV7-2
TGTGCCAGCAGCCTAAGGTTGTATGGCTACACCTTC
CASSLRLYGYTF
>.|few|TRBJ2-1|TRBV3-1
TGTGCCAGCAGCCTCCGACTAAGGGCCCTCGGGGATGAGCAGTTCTTC
CASSLRLRALGDEQFF
>.|many|TRBJ2-1|TRBV11-2
TGTGCCAGCAGCTTAGGGACGGTTCGGTCCAATGAGCAGTTCTTC
CASSLGTVRSNEQFF
>TRBD1|few|TRBJ2-5|TRBV24-1
TGTGCCACCAGTGAACAACAGGGGACCCAAGAGACCCAGTACTTC
CATSEQQGTQETQYF
>TRBD2|.|TRBJ2-1|TRBV3-1
TGTGCCAGCAGCCAAGGGCTTCGTAGCGGGGAGCAGTTCTTC
CASSQGLRSGEQFF
>TRBD2|.|TRBJ2-3|TRBV20-1
TGCAGTGCTAGGGTTAGCGGACTAGGCACAGATACGCAGTATTTT
CSARVSGLGTDTQYF
>.|.|TRBJ2-2|TRBV18
TGTGCCAGCTCACCAGTAGGAGACGCGAACACCGGGGAGCTGTTTTTT
CASSPVGDANTGELFF
>.|few|TRBJ1-2|TRBV20-1
TGCAGTGCTAGGATCACAGGGTTATATGGCTACACCTTC
CSARITGLYGYTF
>TRBD2|.|TRBJ2-1|TRBV6-2/TRBV6-3
TGTGCCAGCGCCGACTTACTAGCGCTTGACTCCTACAATGAGCAGTTCTTC
CASADLLALDSYNEQFF
>TRBD1|few|TRBJ1-1|TRBV5-1
TGCGCCAGCAGCTTTGGGACAGGGGGAACTGAAGCTTTCTTT
CASSFGTGGTEAFF
>TRBD1|.|TRBJ2-7|TRBV20-1
TGCAGTGCTAGAGACCTGGGACAGGAGTACGAGCAGTACTTC
CSARDLGQEYEQYF
>.|.|TRBJ2-1|TRBV4-3
TGCGCCAGCAGCCAAGATAGTACGACAGTTGAGCAGTTCTTC
CASSQDSTTVEQFF
>TRBD2|few|TRBJ2-1|TRBV6-2/TRBV6-3
TGTGCCAGTCATAGCGGGAGTCTCTTCTACAATGAGCAGTTCTTC
CASHSGSLFYNEQFF
>TRBD2|.|TRBJ2-3|TRBV5-1
TGCGCCAGCAGCTCTAGCGGGGGCACTAGCACAGATACGCAGTATTTT
CASSSSGGTSTDTQYF
>.|.|TRBJ2-7|TRBV4-2
TGTGCCATCGGCCCCGGGACCCTCTGCGCCTACGAGCAGTACTTC
CAIGPGTLCAYEQYF
>TRBD2|.|TRBJ2-2|TRBV7-2
TGTGCCAGCAGCTCGCTAGCGGGGGGGCCGGGCACCGGGGATCTGTTTTTT
CASSSLAGGPGTGDLFF
>TRBD2|many|TRBJ2-3|TRBV12-3/TRBV12-4
TGTGCCAGCAGTTTAGCGTCCTGGGGGGGGTGGTCTTCAGATACGCAGTATTTT
CASSLASWGGWSSDTQYF
>.|few|TRBJ2-7|TRBV9
TGTGCCAGCAGCGTAGATCGGGGAGGCCCGGCCTACGAGCAGTACTTC
CASSVDRGGPAYEQYF
>TRBD1|.|TRBJ2-6|TRBV7-2
TGTGCCAGCAGCTTAGCGGGGGACAGGGGGCCTGGGGCCAACGTCCTGACTTTC
CASSLAGDRGPGANVLTF
>TRBD2|.|TRBJ2-5|TRBV6-1
TGTGCCAGCAGCCAAGGACTAGGTGGGGAGACCCAGTACTTC
CASSQGLGGETQYF
>.|.|TRBJ1-1|TRBV5-4
TGTGCCAGCAGCGTGGACAAAGGGGGGGAAGCTTTCTTT
CASSVDKGGEAFF
>TRBD2|few|TRBJ2-7|TRBV4-1
TGCGCCAGCAGCCAAGTAGCGGGGGGTTTTTACGAGCAGTACTTC
CASSQVAGGFYEQYF
>.|.|TRBJ2-2|TRBV12-3/TRBV12-4
TGTGCCACTCGGGGTATAACCGGGGAGCTGATTTTT
CATRGITGELIF
>TRBD2|.|TRBJ2-1|TRBV11-2
TGTGCCAGCAGCTTAGCCGTAGCGGGGGGGGGCTACAATGAGCAGTTCTTC
CASSLAVAGGGYNEQFF
>TRBD1|.|TRBJ2-5|TRBV2
TGTGCCAGCGGGTCAGGGAACCAGGGGGTGGAGACCCAGTACTTC
CASGSGNQGVETQYF
>.|many|TRBJ2-1|TRBV28
TGTGCCAGCATAGCGATTGATGAGCAGTTCTTC
CASIAIDEQFF
>.|.|TRBJ1-5|TRBV12-3/TRBV12-4
TGTGCCAGCAGTTTATGGCAGGGAGATCAGCCCCAGCATTTT
CASSLWQGDQPQHF
>TRBD1|few|TRBJ1-2|TRBV28
TGTGCCAGCAGTTCACCGACAGGGAATGGCTACACCTTC
CASSSPTGNGYTF
>TRBD2|.|TRBJ2-7|TRBV12-3/TRBV12-4
TGTGCCAGCACCCAGACTAGCGGGAGTGGCGAGCAGTACTTC
CASTQTSGSGEQYF
>.|few|TRBJ1-5|TRBV27
TGTGCCAGCAGTTTAAGGGCGGGAATGAGCAATCAGCCCCAGCATTTT
CASSLRAGMSNQPQHF
>.|many|TRBJ1-2|TRBV18
TGTGCCAGCTCCCTCACCGGACAGTCCTATGGCTACACCTTC
CASSLTGQSYGYTF
>.|many|TRBJ1-3|TRBV7-2
TGTGCCAGCAGTATAAACTTCGGGACTGGAAACACCATATATTTT
CASSINFGTGNTIYF
>.|few|TRBJ2-7|TRBV4-1
TGCGCCAGCAGCCAAGGGCTAGCGCCTAATTACGAGCAGTACTTC
CASSQGLAPNYEQYF
>.|.|TRBJ2-7|TRBV11-1
TGTGCCAGCAGCTTAGGCAGGCAAAGCTACGAGCAGTACTTC
CASSLGRQSYEQYF
>.|.|TRBJ1-2|TRBV4-3
TGCGCTAGCAGCCAAGAGAGAGTAGGGGTCTATGGCTACACCTTC
CASSQERVGVYGYTF
>.|few|TRBJ1-2|TRBV20-1
TGCAGTGCTAGACCACCTTCGGCGGGGGCTGCCAGGAACTATGGCTACACCTTC
CSARPPSAGAARNYGYTF